This T cell receptor beta chain was profiled in a study of radiotherapy plus CTLA-4 blockade in lung cancer. A single count supports this clone. Germline V gene lookup returns CDR1 SNHLY and CDR2 FYNNEI. This CDR3 is built from 16 residues. V was pared by 0 bases and J by 1 base, with 2 bases of the junction left unmatched. Generated by immunoSEQ multiplex PCR, the TCRdb table keeps only in-frame clones and is missing some. The sample holds some 94,000 clones, roughly four fifths seen once. Material: peripheral blood, obtained from a patient treated with radiotherapy plus ipilimumab. The genes are TRBV2 and TRBJ2-1; 8 nucleotides align to TRBD2. The clonotype was recovered from a human donor with non-small cell lung cancer that progressed on radiotherapy plus ipilimumab. CDR3 bases: TGTGCCAGCAGTGAAGCGGGACTAGATTCCTACAATGAGCAGTTCTTC. Amino acid sequence: CASSEAGLDSYNEQFF.